Presented here are 22 T cell receptor beta chains from one specimen sequenced in a study of CD8+ T cells in alopecia areata. cDNA reverse transcribed from extracted RNA served as the sequencing template. The repertoire was sequenced with immunoSEQ multiplex PCR; TCRdb's copy has only in-frame clones and lacks some. This sample has 200,000 or so clones, with 50% to 65% found just once. The sample in question was CD4+ T cells sorted from blood, obtained at week 0. These receptors were collected from a human donor with alopecia areata.

The rearrangement joins TRBV7-2 to TRBJ2-1; 13 bases are shared with TRBD2. V was pared by 5 bases and J by 9 bases, with 10 bases of the junction left unmatched. Germline lookup yields CDR1 SGHTA and CDR2 FQGNSA. The CDR3 extends over 16 amino acids. CDR3 sequence (DNA): TGTGCCAGCAGCCATAGACTAGCGGGAGGCCGCAGTGAGCAGTTCTTC. Its translation is CASSHRLAGGRSEQFF.

The rearrangement joins TRBV9 to TRBJ2-2; TRBD2 is a possible D gene (6 bases). V shed 4 bases and J shed 6 bases, with 16 bases lying between them. This CDR3 contains 15 residues. The V gene's germline CDR1 is SGDLS and CDR2 YYNGEE. The CDR3 DNA reads as TGTGCCAGCAGCCCCGGGACTGTTGATTCCGGGGAGCTGTTTTTT. This encodes CASSPGTVDSGELFF.

This rearrangement joins TRBV7-8 to TRBJ1-6, with TRBD1 matching over 7 bases. In germline, CDR1 is SGHVS, CDR2 FQNEAQ. J was trimmed by 8 bases and V by 3 bases; bases with no gene match: 1. This CDR3 region has 13 residues. The CDR3 loop reads CASSLQGDSPLHF. In nucleotides, the CDR3 is TGTGCCAGCAGCTTGCAGGGGGATTCACCCCTCCACTTT. The full variable domain, rest sourced from reference TRBV7-8 and TRBJ1-6, is GAGVSQSPRYKVAKRGQDVALRCDPISGHVSLFWYQQALGQGPEFLTYFQNEAQLDKSGLPSDRFFAERPEGSVSTLKIQRTQQEDSAVYLCASSLQGDSPLHFGNGTRLTVT.

V is TRBV7-2 and J is TRBJ2-1; D possibly corresponds to TRBD1 (6 bases). The germline CDR1 and CDR2 sequences are SGHTA and FQGNSA. The V gene lost 5 bases and the J gene lost 9 bases, with 14 bases spanning the gap. This CDR3 is 13 amino acids long. The CDR3 protein is CASSPRRGGEQFF. Here the CDR3 DNA reads TGTGCCAGCAGCCCCCGGCGAGGGGGTGAGCAGTTCTTC.

The CDR3 region is CASSYAPSGFNEQFF. DNA for the CDR3: TGTGCCAGCAGTTACGCGCCCTCAGGGTTCAATGAGCAGTTCTTC. The chain links TRBV6-5 to TRBJ2-1, with D possibly TRBD1 on 5 matching bases. The germline V and J ends were trimmed by 2 bases and 6 bases, with 14 bases remaining between them. The CDR3 is 15 residues long. Looked up from germline, CDR1 is MNHEY and CDR2 is SVGAGI.

The chain is built from TRBV2 and TRBJ1-5; 7 nucleotides agree with TRBD1. The CDR3 totals 15 residues. Per germline, CDR1 SNHLY and CDR2 FYNNEI. V lost 7 bases to trimming and J lost 4 bases; unmatched junction nucleotides: 10. CDR3 sequence (DNA): TGTGCCAGCACCCGGGCAGGGGGTACTAATCAGCCCCAGCATTTT. Its translation is CASTRAGGTNQPQHF. The full variable domain, its missing parts supplied by reference TRBV2 and TRBJ1-5, is EPEVTQTPSHQVTQMGQEVILRCVPISNHLYFYWYRQILGQKVEFLVSFYNNEISEKSEIFDDQFSVERPDGSNFTLKIRSTKLEDSAMYFCASTRAGGTNQPQHFGDGTRLSIL.

The J gene is TRBJ1-1, the V gene TRBV30; perhaps TRBD1 as D (5 bases). The CDR3 is 11 amino acids. Germline V gives CDR1 GTSNPN, CDR2 SVGIG (reference sequence). V lost 5 bases and J lost 11, with 15 bases in between. The CDR3 sequence is CAWGYRGKAFF. The CDR3 DNA sequence: TGTGCCTGGGGGTACCGGGGGAAGGCTTTCTTT.

This clone turned up a few times. CDR3 DNA: TGTGCCAGCTCGCCGACTAGCGAGGGGTACAATGAGCAGTTCTTC. It encodes CASSPTSEGYNEQFF. This chain uses TRBV18 with TRBJ2-1; 8 positions agree with TRBD2. Germline V gene sequence: CDR1 KGHSH, CDR2 LQKENI. Trimming removed 6 bases from V and 4 bases from J; junction bases left unmatched: 8. The CDR3 spans 15 residues.

The rearrangement links TRBV7-9 to TRBJ2-7; D gene ambiguous. The CDR3 covers 12 residues. Trimming pared 1 base from V and 5 bases from J, leaving 6 bases between. The germline CDR1 and CDR2 sequences are SEHNR and FQNEAQ (reference sequence). CDR3 DNA sequence: TGTGCCAGCAGCTTAGTTAGCCACGAGCAGTACTTC. Translation: CASSLVSHEQYF.

This sequence joins TRBV5-1 and TRBJ2-7, with D tentatively TRBD2 (7 bases). The CDR3 has 15 amino acids. Germline-derived CDR1 and CDR2 are SGHRS and YFSETQ. The V end lost 4 bases, the J end lost 0 bases, and 14 bases lay between the germline ends. The CDR3 DNA reads as TGCGCCAGCAGCATCGGGGGGCCTAGCTCCTACGAGCAGTACTTC. Translating it yields CASSIGGPSSYEQYF.

V usage is TRBV9 and J usage is TRBJ2-7; no clear D. Germline CDR1 and CDR2: SGDLS and YYNGEE. The CDR3 runs to 14 residues. V was clipped by 4 bases and J by 3 bases, with 14 bases between them. CDR3 sequence: CASSPPDGFYEQYF. The CDR3 DNA is TGTGCCAGCAGCCCCCCGGACGGATTCTACGAGCAGTACTTC.

V and J are TRBV7-3 and TRBJ1-1, with 8 bases lining up with TRBD1. The V gene end was trimmed by 5 bases and the J gene end by 4 bases; junction bases not matched to a gene: 3. This CDR3 is built from 13 residues. Germline CDR1 is SGHTA and CDR2 is FQGTGA. The CDR3 bases are TGTGCCAGCAGCACCGACAGGGGCACTGAAGCTTTCTTT. Translating it yields CASSTDRGTEAFF.

To note about this clone: Relative to the germline gene, one junction end is altered; a read error may explain this. J is TRBJ1-4 and V is TRBV13; D not certain. This CDR3 is built from 12 residues. Germline V gene data show CDR1 as PRHDT and CDR2 as FYEKMQ (reference sequence). Here the CDR3 DNA reads TGTGCCAGCAGCTTCAGCGACGGTGGGGAAGTTTTT. This sequence encodes CASSFSDGGEVF.

V gene TRBV5-1 combines with J gene TRBJ1-2, with 8 bases aligning to TRBD1. CDR3 size: 14 residues. Germline V gene data show CDR1 as SGHRS and CDR2 as YFSETQ. Germline trimming cut 3 bases from V and 4 bases from J; bases unmatched to any gene: 5. The CDR3 loop reads CASSSQGARYGYTF. The CDR3 coding sequence is TGCGCCAGCAGCTCGCAGGGGGCTCGCTATGGCTACACCTTC.

This clone occurred a few times. The V gene is TRBV30, the J gene TRBJ2-1; D is unclear. The CDR3 spans 13 residues. V lost 0 bases to trimming and J lost 4 bases, with 7 bases between them. CDR1 is GTSNPN, CDR2 SVGIG, per germline (reference sequence). In nucleotides, the CDR3 is TGTGCCTGGAGTGTATTCGGGTACAATGAGCAGTTCTTC. It is translated as CAWSVFGYNEQFF.

This sequence joins TRBV30 and TRBJ2-1; D perhaps matches TRBD1 (5 bases). V lost 2 bases and J lost 7, with 15 bases in between. CDR3 length equals 14 residues. From germline, CDR1 is GTSNPN and CDR2 SVGIG (reference sequence). As DNA, the CDR3 is TGTGCCTGGAGTAGATTCAGGGCGAGGAATGAGCAGTTCTTC. This gives the protein CAWSRFRARNEQFF. Based on the CDR3 plus reference TRBV30 and TRBJ2-1, the full variable domain is SQTIHQWPATLVQPVGSPLSLECTVEGTSNPNLYWYRQAAGRGLQLLFYSVGIGQISSEVPQNLSASRPQDRQFILSSKKLLLSDSGFYLCAWSRFRARNEQFFGPGTRLTVL.

The gene calls are TRBV2 and TRBJ2-7; 11 bases line up with TRBD2. The CDR3 loop spans 14 amino acids. The germline V gene has CDR1 SNHLY and CDR2 FYNNEI. J was trimmed by 0 bases and V by 7 bases; bases with no gene match: 2. This CDR3 reads CASKTSGTSYEQYF. The CDR3 region has the DNA TGTGCCAGCAAGACTAGCGGGACCTCCTACGAGCAGTACTTC.

The table lists this clone with a few counts. This CDR3 is CASSLGLSGDYTDTQYF. The CDR3 nucleotides are TGTGCCAGCAGCTTAGGTCTCTCGGGCGACTACACAGATACGCAGTATTTT. The J gene is TRBJ2-3, the V gene TRBV7-9; possible D gene TRBD2, 5 bases. The germline V and J ends were trimmed by 1 base and 2 bases, with 16 bases remaining between them. This CDR3 is built from 17 residues. Germline V gene sequence: CDR1 SEHNR, CDR2 FQNEAQ (reference sequence).

The V and J genes are TRBV14 and TRBJ2-2; D is undetermined. The CDR3 has 16 amino acids. Germline loops: CDR1 SGHDN, CDR2 FVKESK. V was shortened by 4 bases and J by 0 bases, with 12 bases between the two germline ends. The CDR3 region has the DNA TGTGCCAGCAGCCCGATTATAGGACCGAACACCGGGGAGCTGTTTTTT. This sequence encodes CASSPIIGPNTGELFF.

Written as DNA, the CDR3 is TGTGCCAGCAGCTTAGCTAGCGGGGGCAATGAGCAGTTCTTC. Translating it yields CASSLASGGNEQFF. The chain combines TRBV13 with TRBJ2-1; 10 bases match TRBD2. The J segment lost 6 bases and the V segment lost 1 base, leaving 0 bases of the junction unmatched. In germline, CDR1 is PRHDT, CDR2 FYEKMQ (reference sequence). The CDR3 is 14 amino acids.

In nucleotides, the CDR3 is TGTGCCAGCAGTGAAACAGGGCGGGGCACTGAAGCTTTCTTT. The encoded protein is CASSETGRGTEAFF. The V gene is TRBV25-1, the J gene TRBJ1-1, with a tentative D call TRBD1 (6 bases). This CDR3 is 14 amino acids long. Per germline, CDR1 MGHDK and CDR2 SYGVNS. The V and J ends lost 2 bases and 4 bases respectively, with 11 bases between them.

The chain joins TRBV30 to TRBJ2-7, with TRBD2 identical over 7 bases. V dropped 4 bases and J dropped 3; count of bases not matched to a gene: 3. CDR1 GTSNPN and CDR2 SVGIG come from the germline V gene (reference sequence). This CDR3 is built from 12 residues. The CDR3 here is CAWTAGFYEQYF. The CDR3 nucleotides read TGTGCCTGGACAGCGGGGTTCTACGAGCAGTACTTC.